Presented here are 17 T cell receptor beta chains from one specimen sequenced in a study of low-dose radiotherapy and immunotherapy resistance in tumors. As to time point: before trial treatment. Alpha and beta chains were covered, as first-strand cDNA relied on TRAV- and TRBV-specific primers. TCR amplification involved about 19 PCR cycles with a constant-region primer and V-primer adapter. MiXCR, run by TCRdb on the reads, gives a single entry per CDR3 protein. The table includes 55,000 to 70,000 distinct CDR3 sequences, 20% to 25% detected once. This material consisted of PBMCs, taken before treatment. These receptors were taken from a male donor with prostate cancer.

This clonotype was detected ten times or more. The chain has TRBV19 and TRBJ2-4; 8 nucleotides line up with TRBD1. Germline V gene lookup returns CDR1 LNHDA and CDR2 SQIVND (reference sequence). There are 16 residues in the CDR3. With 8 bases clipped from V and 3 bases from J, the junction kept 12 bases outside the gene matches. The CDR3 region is CASGIQGGMDKNIQYF. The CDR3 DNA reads TGTGCCAGTGGAATACAGGGGGGAATGGACAAAAACATTCAGTACTTC.

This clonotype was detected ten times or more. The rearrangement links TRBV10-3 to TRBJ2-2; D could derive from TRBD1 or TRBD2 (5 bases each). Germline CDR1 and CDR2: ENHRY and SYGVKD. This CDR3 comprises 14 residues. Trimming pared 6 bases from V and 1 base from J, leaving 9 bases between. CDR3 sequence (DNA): TGTGCCATCAGAGGGGACGGGAACACCGGGGAGCTGTTTTTT. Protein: CAIRGDGNTGELFF.

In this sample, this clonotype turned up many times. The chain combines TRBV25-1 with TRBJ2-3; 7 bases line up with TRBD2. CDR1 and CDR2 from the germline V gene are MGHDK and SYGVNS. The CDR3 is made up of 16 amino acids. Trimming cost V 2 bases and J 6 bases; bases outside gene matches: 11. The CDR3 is CASSEVGRGAEDTQYF. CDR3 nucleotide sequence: TGTGCCAGCAGTGAAGTTGGGAGGGGCGCCGAGGATACGCAGTATTTT.

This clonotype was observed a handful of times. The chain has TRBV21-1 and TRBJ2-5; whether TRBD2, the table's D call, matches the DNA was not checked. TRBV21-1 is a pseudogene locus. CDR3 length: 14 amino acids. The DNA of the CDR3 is TGTGCCAGCAGCAGACGGACTAGCGCGGAGACCCAGTACTTC. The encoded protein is CASSRRTSAETQYF.

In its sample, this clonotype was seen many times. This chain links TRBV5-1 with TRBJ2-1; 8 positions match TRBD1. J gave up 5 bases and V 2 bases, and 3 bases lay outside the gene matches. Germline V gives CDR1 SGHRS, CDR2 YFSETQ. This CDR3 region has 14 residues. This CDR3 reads CASSFGQGHNEQFF. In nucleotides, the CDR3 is TGCGCCAGCAGCTTCGGACAGGGCCACAATGAGCAGTTCTTC.

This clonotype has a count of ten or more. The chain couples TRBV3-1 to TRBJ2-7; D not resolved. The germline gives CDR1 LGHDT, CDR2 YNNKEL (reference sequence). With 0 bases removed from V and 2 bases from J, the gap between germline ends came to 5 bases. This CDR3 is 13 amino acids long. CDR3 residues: CASSQDSAYEQYF. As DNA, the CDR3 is TGTGCCAGCAGCCAAGATTCGGCCTACGAGCAGTACTTC.

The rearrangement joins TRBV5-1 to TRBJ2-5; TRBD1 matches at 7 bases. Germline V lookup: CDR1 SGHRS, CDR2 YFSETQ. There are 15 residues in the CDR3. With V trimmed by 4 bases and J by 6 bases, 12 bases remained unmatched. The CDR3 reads CASSQIPGTVKTQYF. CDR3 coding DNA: TGCGCCAGCAGCCAAATCCCCGGGACAGTGAAGACCCAGTACTTC.

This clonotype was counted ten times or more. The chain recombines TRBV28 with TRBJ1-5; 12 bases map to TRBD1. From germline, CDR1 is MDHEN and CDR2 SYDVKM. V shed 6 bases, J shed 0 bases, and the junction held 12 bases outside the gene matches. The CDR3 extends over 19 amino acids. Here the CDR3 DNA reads TGTGCCAGCAGCCTACCGGGACAGGGGGCCCCAAATAGCAATCAGCCCCAGCATTTT. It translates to CASSLPGQGAPNSNQPQHF. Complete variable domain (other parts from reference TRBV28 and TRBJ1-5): DVKVTQSSRYLVKRTGEKVFLECVQDMDHENMFWYRQDPGLGLRLIYFSYDVKMKEKGDIPEGYSVSREKKERFSLILESASTNQTSMYLCASSLPGQGAPNSNQPQHFGDGTRLSIL.

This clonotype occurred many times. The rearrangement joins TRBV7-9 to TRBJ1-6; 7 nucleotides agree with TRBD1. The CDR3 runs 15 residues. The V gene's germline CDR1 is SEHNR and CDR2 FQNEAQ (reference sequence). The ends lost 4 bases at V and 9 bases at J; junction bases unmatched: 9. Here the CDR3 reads CASSSPGQRRSPLHF. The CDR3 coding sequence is TGTGCCAGCAGCTCACCGGGACAGAGGCGTTCACCCCTCCACTTT.

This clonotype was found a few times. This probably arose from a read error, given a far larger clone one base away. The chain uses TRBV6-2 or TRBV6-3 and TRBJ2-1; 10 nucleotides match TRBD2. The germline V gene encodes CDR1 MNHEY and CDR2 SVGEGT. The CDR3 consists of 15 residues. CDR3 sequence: CTSSIASGGYNEQFF. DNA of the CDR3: TGTACCAGCAGTATTGCTAGCGGGGGCTACAATGAGCAGTTCTTC.

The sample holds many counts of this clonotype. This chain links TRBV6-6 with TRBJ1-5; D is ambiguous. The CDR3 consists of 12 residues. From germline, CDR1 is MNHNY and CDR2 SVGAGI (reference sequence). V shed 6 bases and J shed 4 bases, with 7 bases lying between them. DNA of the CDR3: TGTGCCAGCAGCCCCCCTAATCAGCCCCAGCATTTT. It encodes CASSPPNQPQHF.

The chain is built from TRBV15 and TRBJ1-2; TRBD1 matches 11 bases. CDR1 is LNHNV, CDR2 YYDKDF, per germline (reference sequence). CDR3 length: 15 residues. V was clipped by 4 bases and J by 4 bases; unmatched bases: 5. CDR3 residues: CATSTIGQGAYGYTF. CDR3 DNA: TGTGCCACCAGCACGATAGGACAGGGGGCCTATGGCTACACCTTC.

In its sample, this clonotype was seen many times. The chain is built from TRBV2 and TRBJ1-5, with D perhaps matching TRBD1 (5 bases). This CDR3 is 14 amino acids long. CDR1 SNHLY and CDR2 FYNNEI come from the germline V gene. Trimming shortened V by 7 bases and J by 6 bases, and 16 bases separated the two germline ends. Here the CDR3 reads CASTEFREGQPQHF. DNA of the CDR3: TGTGCCAGCACCGAATTCAGGGAGGGTCAGCCCCAGCATTTT.

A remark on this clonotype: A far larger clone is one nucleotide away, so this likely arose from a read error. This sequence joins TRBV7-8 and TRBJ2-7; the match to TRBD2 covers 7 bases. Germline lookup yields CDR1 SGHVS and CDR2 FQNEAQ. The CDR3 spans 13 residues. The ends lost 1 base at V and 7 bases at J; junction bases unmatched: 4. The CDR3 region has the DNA TGTGCCAGCAGCTTAGTAGAGCGGGGAGAGCAGTACTTC. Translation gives CASSLVERGEQYF. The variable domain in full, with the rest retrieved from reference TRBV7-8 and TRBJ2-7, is GAGVSQSPRYKVAKRGQDVALRCDPISGHVSLFWYQQALGQGPEFLTYFQNEAQLDKSGLPSDRFFAERPEGSVSTLKIQRTQQEDSAVYLCASSLVERGEQYFGPGTRLTVT.

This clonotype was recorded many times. For the CDR3, the DNA is TGCGCCAGCATGAAAGGCCCAGGACAAACTAACTATGGCTACACCTTC. Its translation is CASMKGPGQTNYGYTF. This chain uses TRBV5-1 with TRBJ1-2; D perhaps matches TRBD1 (5 bases). V was shortened by 6 bases and J by 0 bases, with 18 bases between the two germline ends. CDR1 is SGHRS, CDR2 YFSETQ, per germline. The CDR3 loop spans 16 amino acids. The entire variable domain, with the rest obtained from reference TRBV5-1 and TRBJ1-2, is as follows: KAGVTQTPRYLIKTRGQQVTLSCSPISGHRSVSWYQQTPGQGLQFLFEYFSETQRNKGNFPGRFSGRQFSNSRSEMNVSTLELGDSALYLCASMKGPGQTNYGYTFGSGTRLTVV.

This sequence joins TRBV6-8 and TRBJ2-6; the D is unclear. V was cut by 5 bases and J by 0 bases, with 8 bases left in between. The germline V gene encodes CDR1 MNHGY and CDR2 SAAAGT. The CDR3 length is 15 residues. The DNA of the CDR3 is TGTGCCAGCAGTCCTCGATTCTCTGGGGCCAACGTCCTGACTTTC. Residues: CASSPRFSGANVLTF.

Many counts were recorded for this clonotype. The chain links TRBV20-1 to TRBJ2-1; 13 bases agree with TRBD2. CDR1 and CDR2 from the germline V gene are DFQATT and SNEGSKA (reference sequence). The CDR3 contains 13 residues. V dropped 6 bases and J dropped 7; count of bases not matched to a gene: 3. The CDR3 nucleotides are TGCAGTGCCGGGACTAGCGGGATTAATGAGCAGTTCTTC. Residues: CSAGTSGINEQFF.